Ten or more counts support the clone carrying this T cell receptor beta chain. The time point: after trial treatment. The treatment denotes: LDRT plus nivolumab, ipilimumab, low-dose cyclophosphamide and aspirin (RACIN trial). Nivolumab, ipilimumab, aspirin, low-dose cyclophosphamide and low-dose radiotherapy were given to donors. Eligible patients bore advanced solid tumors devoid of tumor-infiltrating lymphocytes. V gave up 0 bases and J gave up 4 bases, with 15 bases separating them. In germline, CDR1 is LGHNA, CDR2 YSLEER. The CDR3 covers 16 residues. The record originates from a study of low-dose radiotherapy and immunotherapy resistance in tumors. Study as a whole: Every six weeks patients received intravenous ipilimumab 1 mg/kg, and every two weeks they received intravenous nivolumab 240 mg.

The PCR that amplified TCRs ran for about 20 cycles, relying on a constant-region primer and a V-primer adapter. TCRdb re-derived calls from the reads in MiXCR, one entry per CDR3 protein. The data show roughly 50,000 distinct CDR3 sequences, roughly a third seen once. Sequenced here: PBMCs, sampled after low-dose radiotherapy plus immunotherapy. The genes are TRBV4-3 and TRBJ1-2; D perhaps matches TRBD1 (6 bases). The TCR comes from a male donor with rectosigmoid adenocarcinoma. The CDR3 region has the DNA TGCGCCAGCAGCCAAGATTTTGGGGGAGGGGGCTATGGCTACACCTTC. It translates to CASSQDFGGGGYGYTF.